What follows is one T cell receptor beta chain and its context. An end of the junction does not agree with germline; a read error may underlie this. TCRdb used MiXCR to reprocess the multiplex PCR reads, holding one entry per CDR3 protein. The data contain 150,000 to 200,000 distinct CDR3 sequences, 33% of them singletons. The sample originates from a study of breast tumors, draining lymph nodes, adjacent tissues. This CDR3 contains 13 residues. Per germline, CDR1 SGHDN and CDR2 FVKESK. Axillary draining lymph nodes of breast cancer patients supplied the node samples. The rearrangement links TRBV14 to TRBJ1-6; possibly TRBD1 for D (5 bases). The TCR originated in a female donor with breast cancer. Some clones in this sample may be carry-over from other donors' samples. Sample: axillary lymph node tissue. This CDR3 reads CASSQARGPDLHF. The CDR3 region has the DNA TGCGCCAGCAGCCAAGCCCGGGGCCCAGACCTCCACTTT.